These T cell receptor beta chains were read from a single sample in a study of OX40 agonist ivuxolimab in advanced cancers. Only in-frame clones appear in the TCRdb table, and some are missing; sequencing was by immunoSEQ multiplex PCR. The sample holds about 71,000 clones, 94% seen once. This specimen consisted of CD4+ or CD8+ T cells sorted from blood, obtained in a trial of the OX40 agonist ivuxolimab. The receptors come from an adult with an advanced solid tumor such as melanoma, head and neck, liver or kidney cancer. Each CDR3 is given with its conserved first and last residue. Each record gives: CDR3 DNA, CDR3 protein, J gene, clone size, D gene, V gene. D genes are given only for firm matches. Expanded clones are given a class, and other clones once, few, many or no size at all.

CDR3nt: TGTGCCTGGACACCGGGACAGGGGGTCTACGAGCAGTACTTC; CDR3aa: CAWTPGQGVYEQYF; j_gene: TRBJ2-7; abundance: .; d_gene: TRBD1; v_gene: TRBV30
CDR3nt: TGCGCCAGCACCCTCAAAGCATCACATAGCGGGAGCGAGGAGACCCAGTACTTC; CDR3aa: CASTLKASHSGSEETQYF; j_gene: TRBJ2-5; abundance: once; d_gene: TRBD2; v_gene: TRBV4-3
CDR3nt: TGCGCCAGCATGGGCCAGGGCGCCTACAATGAGCAGTTCTTC; CDR3aa: CASMGQGAYNEQFF; j_gene: TRBJ2-1; abundance: .; d_gene: .; v_gene: TRBV10-1
CDR3nt: TGCAGCGTTCCATCCCCCTTGCCCACAGATACGCAGTATTTT; CDR3aa: CSVPSPLPTDTQYF; j_gene: TRBJ2-3; abundance: once; d_gene: .; v_gene: TRBV29-1
CDR3nt: TGCGCCAGCAGCCCCCTAGGCAGGGGGCGCACAGATACGCAGTATTTT; CDR3aa: CASSPLGRGRTDTQYF; j_gene: TRBJ2-3; abundance: once; d_gene: TRBD1; v_gene: TRBV4-1
CDR3nt: TGTGCCAGTAATCCAGGGGCCAATGAGCAGTTCTTC; CDR3aa: CASNPGANEQFF; j_gene: TRBJ2-1; abundance: .; d_gene: .; v_gene: TRBV19
CDR3nt: TGCGCCAGCAGTCAATCCTCTGGGCCCCTGAACACTGAAGCTTTCTTT; CDR3aa: CASSQSSGPLNTEAFF; j_gene: TRBJ1-1; abundance: .; d_gene: .; v_gene: TRBV23-1
CDR3nt: TGTGCCAGCAGCTTAGCCTCCTACGAGCAGTACTTC; CDR3aa: CASSLASYEQYF; j_gene: TRBJ2-7; abundance: .; d_gene: .; v_gene: TRBV11-2
CDR3nt: TGTGCCAGCAGCCCAGCCGGGACAGGGACCTATGGCTACACCTTC; CDR3aa: CASSPAGTGTYGYTF; j_gene: TRBJ1-2; abundance: .; d_gene: TRBD1; v_gene: TRBV11-2
CDR3nt: TGTGCCAGCAGACTGGACAGCTATGGCTACACCTTC; CDR3aa: CASRLDSYGYTF; j_gene: TRBJ1-2; abundance: .; d_gene: .; v_gene: TRBV5-4
CDR3nt: TGTGCCAGCAGCCAAGCCGTGGTAACTCGGAATTCACCCCTCCACTTT; CDR3aa: CASSQAVVTRNSPLHF; j_gene: TRBJ1-6; abundance: .; d_gene: .; v_gene: TRBV14
CDR3nt: TGTGCCAGTAGAGCTCATCACAGAGACCTTAGCAATCAGCCCCAGCATTTT; CDR3aa: CASRAHHRDLSNQPQHF; j_gene: TRBJ1-5; abundance: .; d_gene: .; v_gene: TRBV19
CDR3nt: TGTGCCAGTAGGGAGGGGCAGGGCACTGAAGCTTTCTTT; CDR3aa: CASREGQGTEAFF; j_gene: TRBJ1-1; abundance: .; d_gene: .; v_gene: TRBV19
CDR3nt: TGTGCCAGCAGCGGCTTGCCTGTCCCGGGCCCCACAGATACGCAGTATTTT; CDR3aa: CASSGLPVPGPTDTQYF; j_gene: TRBJ2-3; abundance: .; d_gene: .; v_gene: TRBV5-4
CDR3nt: TGTGCCAGCTCACCCAGCACGGGGGCCAGCGGGGACACCTACAATGAGCAGTTCTTC; CDR3aa: CASSPSTGASGDTYNEQFF; j_gene: TRBJ2-1; abundance: .; d_gene: .; v_gene: TRBV18
CDR3nt: TGTGCCAGCAGCTTAGCGGGACCTCCGGGCCCGGGGCCCTACGAGCAGTACTTC; CDR3aa: CASSLAGPPGPGPYEQYF; j_gene: TRBJ2-7; abundance: .; d_gene: .; v_gene: TRBV7-2
CDR3nt: TGCAGCGTTGTTTATTCGGGAAGTCGGCTCTTC; CDR3aa: CSVVYSGSRLF; j_gene: TRBJ2-1; abundance: .; d_gene: .; v_gene: TRBV29-1